Each of the 23 T cell receptor beta chains below was sequenced from the same sample in a study of T cell responses to AZD1222 COVID-19 vaccine. This table comes from immunoSEQ multiplex PCR, and its TCRdb copy is limited to in-frame clones, with some not included. Of 110,000 to 150,000 clones listed, 80% to 95% are singletons. The source material was peripheral blood, sampled on day 0 of AZD1222 vaccination. All receptors derive from an adult in good health.

This sequence joins TRBV28 and TRBJ1-6, with a tentative D call TRBD1 (6 bases). The CDR3 runs 13 residues. The germline gives CDR1 MDHEN, CDR2 SYDVKM. The V gene lost 8 bases and the J gene lost 8 bases, with 13 bases spanning the gap. The CDR3 DNA reads TGTGCCAGCCAGGGGCAGTTAGATTCACCCCTCCACTTT. Residues: CASQGQLDSPLHF.

There are a few counts of this clone. The chain carries TRBV18 and TRBJ2-7; maybe TRBD2 (7 bases). Trimming pared 3 bases from V and 1 base from J, leaving 13 bases between. Germline V gene sequence: CDR1 KGHSH, CDR2 LQKENI. The CDR3 length is 15 residues. CDR3 sequence: CASSPGGRTSYEQYF. The CDR3 nucleotides are TGTGCCAGCTCACCGGGGGGGCGGACTTCCTACGAGCAGTACTTC.

This chain joins TRBV30 and TRBJ2-1, with 7 bases aligning to TRBD2. Germline assignment: CDR1 GTSNPN and CDR2 SVGIG (reference sequence). CDR3 size: 13 residues. Losses at the gene ends were 8 bases for V and 0 bases for J; bases not matched to a gene: 4. The CDR3 bases are TGTGCCGGGGGGGAGAGCTCCTACAATGAGCAGTTCTTC. It translates to CAGGESSYNEQFF.

The chain links TRBV7-3 to TRBJ2-3, with D perhaps assigned TRBD1 or TRBD2 (6 bases each). V was clipped by 2 bases and J by 4 bases, with 16 bases between them. This CDR3 has 16 amino acids. Germline V gene data show CDR1 as SGHTA and CDR2 as FQGTGA. The CDR3: CASSLAPRGPSDTQYF. The DNA of the CDR3 is TGTGCCAGCAGCTTAGCCCCACGGGGGCCTTCAGATACGCAGTATTTT.

The V call is TRBV11-3, the J call TRBJ2-1; D tentatively fits TRBD1 or TRBD2 (5 bases each). The CDR3 covers 13 residues. V was pared by 4 bases and J by 8 bases, with 12 bases between. Germline assignment: CDR1 SGHNT and CDR2 YENEEA. CDR3 nucleotide sequence: TGTGCCAGCAGCTCACGGAGAGGGGATGAGCAGTTCTTC. Amino acids: CASSSRRGDEQFF.

This rearrangement joins TRBV7-2 to TRBJ2-3; TRBD2 aligns across 7 bases. V dropped 1 base and J dropped 7; count of bases not matched to a gene: 8. The CDR3 length is 15 residues. CDR1 is SGHTA and CDR2 is FQGNSA in the germline V gene. CDR3 residues: CASSLVAGEGNTQYF. CDR3 sequence (DNA): TGTGCCAGCAGCTTAGTGGCGGGAGAGGGAAATACGCAGTATTTT. The whole variable domain, remainder taken from reference TRBV7-2 and TRBJ2-3, is GAGVSQSPSNKVTEKGKDVELRCDPISGHTALYWYRQSLGQGLEFLIYFQGNSAPDKSGLPSDRFSAERTGGSVSTLTIQRTQQEDSAVYLCASSLVAGEGNTQYFGPGTRLTVL.

CDR3 sequence (DNA): TGTGCCAGCAGCTCCCTCGGTGGGGACCATGAAAAACTGTTTTTT. Translating it yields CASSSLGGDHEKLFF. The genes are TRBV5-6 and TRBJ1-4; possibly TRBD1 for D (5 bases). The CDR3 totals 15 residues. Trimming pared 3 bases from V and 6 bases from J, leaving 15 bases between. Germline loops: CDR1 SGHDT, CDR2 YYEEEE.

The rearrangement uses TRBV28 and TRBJ2-1, with D maybe TRBD1 (5 bases). The CDR3 length is 14 residues. Trimming cost V 4 bases and J 6 bases, with 13 bases left between them. Germline V gives CDR1 MDHEN, CDR2 SYDVKM. The CDR3 region is CASSSKGLGNEQFF. In DNA, the CDR3 is TGTGCCAGCAGTTCGAAGGGGCTAGGCAATGAGCAGTTCTTC.

The chain employs TRBV7-3 and TRBJ1-5; D is ambiguous. The germline V and J ends were trimmed by 2 bases and 5 bases, with 7 bases remaining between them. This CDR3 region has 13 residues. The germline gives CDR1 SGHTA, CDR2 FQGTGA. The CDR3 reads CASSLYRDQPQHF. As DNA, the CDR3 is TGTGCCAGCAGCTTATACCGGGATCAGCCCCAGCATTTT.

The chain combines TRBV30 with TRBJ1-2, with 7 bases aligning to TRBD1. The germline gives CDR1 GTSNPN, CDR2 SVGIG (reference sequence). Trimming removed 6 bases from V and 4 bases from J; junction bases left unmatched: 2. CDR3 length: 11 amino acids. This CDR3 reads CACWTGYGYTF. The CDR3 bases are TGTGCCTGCTGGACAGGCTATGGCTACACCTTC.

The V call is TRBV19, the J call TRBJ1-1; 7 bases match TRBD1. The CDR3 is made up of 15 amino acids. The germline V gene encodes CDR1 LNHDA and CDR2 SQIVND (reference sequence). With V trimmed by 5 bases and J by 3 bases, 9 bases remained unmatched. CDR3 in DNA: TGTGCCAGTAGTCTAAGGGGACAGCCATACACTGAAGCTTTCTTT. Amino acids: CASSLRGQPYTEAFF.

This clone is a singleton in its sample. This chain connects TRBV5-5 to TRBJ1-6; D possibly corresponds to TRBD1 (6 bases). V was clipped by 0 bases and J by 8 bases, with 12 bases between them. Germline CDR1 reads SGHKS; CDR2 reads YYEKEE (reference sequence). CDR3 size: 15 residues. In DNA form, the CDR3 reads TGTGCCAGCAGCTTGGCCGGGGGCAGGGATTCACCCCTCCACTTT. Protein product: CASSLAGGRDSPLHF.

The chain combines TRBV27 with TRBJ2-7; possible D gene TRBD1, 6 bases. V lost 6 bases, J lost 2 bases, and 20 bases lay in between. The CDR3 consists of 16 residues. Germline V gene data show CDR1 as MNHEY and CDR2 as SMNVEV (reference sequence). The CDR3 sequence is CASSYILRGATYEQYF. CDR3 sequence (DNA): TGTGCCAGCAGCTACATACTCAGGGGCGCGACCTACGAGCAGTACTTC.

Of note for this clone: Other DNA sequences of this sample code for an identical CDR3. The chain's CDR3 is CASSVGGTGELFF. The CDR3 DNA reads as TGCGCCAGCAGTGTCGGGGGGACCGGGGAGCTGTTTTTT. The V call is TRBV10-1, the J call TRBJ2-2, with 7 bases that match TRBD2. Trimming cost V 4 bases and J 5 bases; bases outside gene matches: 1. Germline CDR1 reads WNHNN; CDR2 reads SYGVQD (reference sequence). This CDR3 comprises 13 residues.

The rearrangement uses TRBV9 and TRBJ2-5; 7 bases agree with TRBD2. This CDR3 contains 17 residues. The trim removed 1 base at V and 5 bases at J, leaving 14 bases unmatched. Per the germline V gene, CDR1 is SGDLS and CDR2 is YYNGEE. The CDR3 spells CASSVSGGAGVGETQYF. Here the CDR3 DNA reads TGTGCCAGCAGCGTAAGCGGCGGCGCGGGAGTCGGCGAGACCCAGTACTTC.

A few counts support this clone. The J gene is TRBJ1-2, the V gene TRBV5-6; perhaps TRBD1 as D (6 bases). Trimming pared 4 bases from V and 2 bases from J, leaving 18 bases between. Germline CDR1 is SGHDT and CDR2 is YYEEEE. The CDR3 length is 16 residues. Here the CDR3 reads CASSPEGGVKNYGYTF. The CDR3 DNA reads TGTGCCAGCAGCCCCGAGGGGGGGGTAAAGAACTATGGCTACACCTTC. The full variable domain, rest sourced from reference TRBV5-6 and TRBJ1-2, is DAGVTQSPTHLIKTRGQQVTLRCSPKSGHDTVSWYQQALGQGPQFIFQYYEEEERQRGNFPDRFSGHQFPNYSSELNVNALLLGDSALYLCASSPEGGVKNYGYTFGSGTRLTVV.

This chain links TRBV2 with TRBJ2-7; the D gene could be TRBD1 or TRBD2 (5 bases each). The germline V gene encodes CDR1 SNHLY and CDR2 FYNNEI. CDR3 length equals 14 residues. Trimming removed 4 bases at V and 2 bases at J, with 12 bases between. The CDR3 protein is CASSAYGATYEQYF. CDR3 nucleotide sequence: TGTGCCAGCAGTGCATACGGGGCGACCTACGAGCAGTACTTC.

The gene calls are TRBV6-5 and TRBJ1-2; D is perhaps TRBD1 (5 bases). The CDR3 runs to 13 residues. CDR1 MNHEY and CDR2 SVGAGI come from the germline V gene. Between the trimmed V and J ends, which lost 8 bases and 2 bases, there was a span of 12 bases. The DNA of the CDR3 is TGTGCCAGCGTCAGGGTTACGAACTATGGCTACACCTTC. Protein: CASVRVTNYGYTF.

The genes are TRBV28 and TRBJ1-2, with D possibly TRBD1 on 5 matching bases. V lost 1 base and J 4 bases, leaving 13 bases between the germline ends. This CDR3 is 15 amino acids long. Germline CDR1 MDHEN, CDR2 SYDVKM. The CDR3 here is CASSLSSGGIYGYTF. DNA for the CDR3: TGTGCCAGCAGTTTATCCTCGGGGGGGATCTATGGCTACACCTTC.

This rearrangement joins TRBV6-5 to TRBJ2-7; a weak D match, TRBD1 (6 bases). The CDR3 covers 14 residues. Trimming cost V 2 bases and J 7 bases, with 15 bases left between them. The germline V gene has CDR1 MNHEY and CDR2 SVGAGI. The CDR3 coding sequence is TGTGCCAGCAGTTACGGACAGATCCGCGGAGAGCAGTACTTC. The encoded protein is CASSYGQIRGEQYF.

The chain has TRBV7-9 and TRBJ2-1; TRBD2 matches 10 bases. The length of the CDR3 is 16 residues. V gave up 4 bases and J gave up 4 bases; unmatched junction bases: 7. Germline lookup yields CDR1 SEHNR and CDR2 FQNEAQ (reference sequence). CDR3 region: CASSSQEGLAYNEQFF. The CDR3 DNA sequence: TGTGCCAGCAGCTCGCAGGAGGGACTAGCGTACAATGAGCAGTTCTTC. Full variable domain (outside the CDR3, taken from reference TRBV7-9 and TRBJ2-1): DTGVSQNPRHKITKRGQNVTFRCDPISEHNRLYWYRQTLGQGPEFLTYFQNEAQLEKSRLLSDRFSAERPKGSFSTLEIQRTEQGDSAMYLCASSSQEGLAYNEQFFGPGTRLTVL.

Only a few counts were recorded for this clone. The chain couples TRBV7-8 to TRBJ1-1; D remains ambiguous. V was pared by 1 base and J by 1 base, with 10 bases between. The CDR3 is 15 residues long. Germline assignment: CDR1 SGHVS and CDR2 FQNEAQ. CDR3 sequence: CASSLGATPNTEAFF. CDR3 bases: TGTGCCAGCAGCTTAGGGGCCACTCCGAACACTGAAGCTTTCTTT.

This chain connects TRBV27 to TRBJ2-7; D is unclear. Germline loops: CDR1 MNHEY, CDR2 SMNVEV (reference sequence). The length of the CDR3 is 9 residues. Trimming pared 8 bases from V and 3 bases from J, leaving 2 bases between. The CDR3 sequence: CASGYEQYF. The CDR3 DNA reads TGTGCCAGCGGCTACGAGCAGTACTTC.